This T cell receptor (beta chain) was retrieved from a study of OX40 agonist ivuxolimab in advanced cancers. Across the whole study: The diagnoses of dose-escalation patients were hepatocellular carcinoma, melanoma, renal cell or head and neck cancer. Partial responses were achieved by three patients, one with hepatocellular carcinoma and two with cutaneous melanoma. Overall study results and limits: On average, CD8+ T cells had more expanded clones than CD4+. Among the lowest peripheral clonal expansion occurred in 0.1-3.0 mg/kg partial responders.

V shed 6 bases and J shed 1 base, with 15 bases lying between them. The CDR3 runs to 15 residues. Germline lookup yields CDR1 MDHEN and CDR2 SYDVKM. Notes on this clone: Its antigen is unknown.

TCRdb's table, derived via immunoSEQ multiplex PCR, lists solely in-frame clones and lacks some. Among tens of thousands of clones, about 91% were seen once, and the ten largest hold about 1.8%. The source is an adult with an advanced solid tumor such as melanoma, head and neck, liver or kidney cancer. The sample consisted of CD4+ or CD8+ T cells sorted from blood, taken in a trial of the OX40 agonist ivuxolimab. The chain has TRBV28 and TRBJ1-2, with D tentatively TRBD1 (6 bases). The CDR3 DNA follows: TGTGCCAGCAGACCTTGGGACATGTTTAACTATGGCTACACCTTC. Translated: CASRPWDMFNYGYTF.